These 14 T cell receptor beta chains share one sample of origin, sequenced in a study of blood T cell repertoires in COVID-19. Only in-frame clones appear in the TCRdb table, and some are missing; sequencing was by immunoSEQ multiplex PCR. The table includes some 260,000 clones, just over 90% detected once. Sequenced input: PBMCs or T cells enriched from blood (not recorded which). These receptors were obtained from a woman aged 18-29 years who had recovered from COVID-19.

The chain links TRBV19 to TRBJ1-4, with 10 bases aligning to TRBD1. Germline-derived CDR1 and CDR2 are LNHDA and SQIVND (reference sequence). The CDR3 consists of 15 residues. The junction had 7 bases not matched to a gene; V was cut back by 5 bases and J by 7 bases. In DNA, the CDR3 is TGTGCCAGTAGTCTTACCGGGGACAGGGGTGAAAAACTGTTTTTT. This gives the protein CASSLTGDRGEKLFF.

CDR3 DNA sequence: TGTGCCAGCAGTGAAAGTGGTGAGAACTATGGCTACACCTTC. It is translated as CASSESGENYGYTF. V gene TRBV6-1 combines with J gene TRBJ1-2; no reliable D call. Germline V CDR1 and CDR2: MNHNS, SASEGT. Trimming cost V 2 bases and J 2 bases, with 9 bases left between them. CDR3 size: 14 residues.

V gene TRBV24-1 combines with J gene TRBJ2-7, with 9 bases fitting TRBD1. In germline, CDR1 is KGHDR, CDR2 SFDVKD. The CDR3 runs to 13 residues. The V and J ends lost 7 bases and 6 bases, in that order; junction bases with no gene match: 6. The chain's CDR3 is CATRPGQGGEQYF. In DNA form, the CDR3 reads TGTGCCACCAGACCGGGACAGGGTGGCGAGCAGTACTTC.

The chain uses TRBV5-6 and TRBJ1-2; TRBD1 aligns across 7 bases. Germline CDR1 SGHDT, CDR2 YYEEEE. This CDR3 region has 14 residues. Unmatched junction bases numbered 4, after V lost 1 base and J lost 4 bases. The CDR3 is CASSLPGQVYGYTF. The CDR3 DNA reads TGTGCCAGCAGCTTGCCTGGACAGGTCTATGGCTACACCTTC.

The chain links TRBV6-5 to TRBJ1-2; TRBD1 aligns across 9 bases. Germline CDR1 MNHEY, CDR2 SVGAGI. J was trimmed by 7 bases and V by 0 bases; bases with no gene match: 6. The CDR3 contains 15 residues. The CDR3 sequence: CASSYSKGQGSGYTF. The CDR3 nucleotides read TGTGCCAGCAGTTACTCGAAGGGACAGGGTTCTGGCTACACCTTC.

The chain links TRBV2 to TRBJ1-2; D gene ambiguous. The CDR3 is made up of 11 amino acids. Germline V lookup: CDR1 SNHLY, CDR2 FYNNEI. The V end was cut by 4 bases, the J end by 6 bases, with 6 bases between. The CDR3 sequence is CASSVEHGYTF. In nucleotides, the CDR3 is TGTGCCAGCAGTGTCGAGCATGGCTACACCTTC.

The CDR3 protein is CASTTQGRRSPLHF. Here the CDR3 DNA reads TGTGCCAGCACCACACAGGGGAGGCGTTCACCCCTCCACTTT. The chain links TRBV5-6 to TRBJ1-6; 7 bases agree with TRBD1. This CDR3 comprises 14 residues. V shed 6 bases and J 9 bases; nucleotides not matched to a gene: 9. CDR1 and CDR2 from the germline V gene are SGHDT and YYEEEE.

This chain joins TRBV6-6 and TRBJ1-5; possibly TRBD1 for D (5 bases). The germline V gene encodes CDR1 MNHNY and CDR2 SVGAGI (reference sequence). The CDR3 length is 14 residues. V gave up 4 bases and J gave up 6 bases, with 13 bases separating them. CDR3: CASSFSQGGQPQHF. CDR3 sequence (DNA): TGTGCCAGCAGTTTCTCCCAGGGCGGTCAGCCCCAGCATTTT.

The V gene is TRBV18, the J gene TRBJ1-2; 7 bases line up with TRBD1. The ends lost 3 bases at V and 0 bases at J; junction bases unmatched: 4. CDR1 is KGHSH and CDR2 is LQKENI in the germline V gene. The CDR3 spans 15 residues. DNA of the CDR3: TGTGCCAGCTCACCGGAGACAGGGCCTAACTATGGCTACACCTTC. This encodes CASSPETGPNYGYTF.

CDR3 protein: CASSQREAGTANEKLFF. The DNA of the CDR3 is TGTGCCAGCAGCCAGAGGGAAGCCGGGACAGCTAATGAAAAACTGTTTTTT. This chain connects TRBV3-1 (or the pseudogene TRBV3-2) to TRBJ1-4, with 7 bases matching TRBD1. Trimming removed 3 bases from V and 3 bases from J; junction bases left unmatched: 10. The CDR3 is made up of 17 amino acids. Germline CDR1 reads LGHDT; CDR2 reads YNNKEL (reference sequence).

The chain employs TRBV4-3 and TRBJ1-3, with a weak D call TRBD1 (5 bases). V was clipped by 4 bases and J by 3 bases, with 19 bases between them. The CDR3 length is 17 residues. Germline V gene sequence: CDR1 LGHNA, CDR2 YSLEER. The CDR3 DNA reads TGCGCCAGCAGCCGCGGTCTCGGAGGGGAGGTTGGAAACACCATATATTTT. Protein: CASSRGLGGEVGNTIYF.

For this clone: The sample contains more than one DNA sequence encoding this CDR3. This chain uses TRBV18 with TRBJ1-2; 8 positions match TRBD1. This CDR3 has 13 amino acids. Trimming cost V 4 bases and J 8 bases; bases outside gene matches: 6. CDR1 is KGHSH and CDR2 is LQKENI in the germline V gene. The CDR3 loop is CASSLTDRDGYTF. CDR3 in DNA: TGTGCCAGCTCACTAACGGACAGGGACGGCTACACCTTC. Variable domain in full (rest from reference TRBV18 and TRBJ1-2): NAGVMQNPRHLVRRRGQEARLRCSPMKGHSHVYWYRQLPEEGLKFMVYLQKENIIDESGMPKERFSAEFPKEGPSILRIQQVVRGDSAAYFCASSLTDRDGYTFGSGTRLTVV.

Concerning this clone: The sample holds other DNA sequences that translate to the same CDR3. The CDR3 loop is CASSRNREGGYTF. The DNA for the CDR3 is TGTGCCAGCTCACGCAACAGGGAGGGCGGCTACACCTTC. J is TRBJ1-2 and V is TRBV18; a weak D match, TRBD1 (6 bases). Germline loops: CDR1 KGHSH, CDR2 LQKENI. This CDR3 is 13 amino acids long. The ends were cut back, 4 bases at V and 8 bases at J, with 14 bases in the middle.

The V and J genes are TRBV7-2 and TRBJ1-3, with D maybe TRBD1 (6 bases). This CDR3 has 14 amino acids. V was trimmed by 2 bases and J by 4 bases, leaving 9 bases between them. Germline CDR1 is SGHTA and CDR2 is FQGNSA. For the CDR3, the DNA is TGTGCCAGCAGCTTAAACAGGGAGGGAAACACCATATATTTT. It translates to CASSLNREGNTIYF.